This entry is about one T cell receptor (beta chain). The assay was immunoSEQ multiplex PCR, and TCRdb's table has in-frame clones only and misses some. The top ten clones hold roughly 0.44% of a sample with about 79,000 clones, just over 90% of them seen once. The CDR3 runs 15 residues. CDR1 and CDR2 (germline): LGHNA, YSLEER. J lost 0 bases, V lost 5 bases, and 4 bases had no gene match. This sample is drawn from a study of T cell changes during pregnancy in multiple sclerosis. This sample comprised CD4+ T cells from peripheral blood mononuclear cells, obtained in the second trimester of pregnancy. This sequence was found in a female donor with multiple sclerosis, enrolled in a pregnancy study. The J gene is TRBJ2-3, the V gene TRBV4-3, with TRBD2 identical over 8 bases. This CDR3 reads CASSMTSVSTDTQYF. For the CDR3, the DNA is TGCGCCAGCAGCATGACTAGCGTCAGCACAGATACGCAGTATTTT.